By frequency in the sample, the clone carrying this TCR beta chain is large. The antigen is not known. These data come from a study of blood T cells in healthy people across ages. Study-wide findings and caveats: Getting older went along with TCR beta diversity per million T cells dropping roughly linearly.

The second PCR ran about 6 to 12 cycles with a sample-barcoded 5' primer and J-beta primers. Unique molecular identifiers of 12 random nucleotides labeled each cDNA. TCRdb reprocessed the 5' RACE reads via MiXCR and lists one record per CDR3 protein. The data hold 780,000 or so distinct CDR3 sequences, with roughly 50% observed a single time. This CDR3 comprises 16 residues. V was trimmed by 0 bases and J by 4 bases, leaving 15 bases between them. The V gene's germline CDR1 is MGHRA and CDR2 YSYEKL. This TCR derives from a middle-aged man in good health. Sequenced input: blood. The chain uses TRBV4-1 and TRBJ2-5, with D possibly called TRBD1 or TRBD2 (5 bases each). CDR3 in DNA: TGCGCCAGCAGCCAAGAGCCAGGGAGTTTGGGAGAGACCCAGTACTTC. Amino acids: CASSQEPGSLGETQYF.